Listed below are T cell receptor beta chains from one sample, sequenced in a study of cytomegalovirus exposure and HLA in healthy donors. Repertoires were generated with immunoSEQ multiplex PCR, while TCRdb's copy carries only in-frame clones and drops some. The sample includes 100,000 or so clones, over 65% of them seen just once. Sequences were obtained from PBMCs. These receptors all stem from a female donor in good health and CMV-seropositive. CDR3s include the opening cysteine and the closing phenylalanine or tryptophan.

v_gene: TRBV20-1; j_gene: TRBJ1-1; CDR3aa: CSASRQFEAFF
v_gene: TRBV30; j_gene: TRBJ2-7; CDR3aa: CALTGGGYEQYF
v_gene: TRBV2; j_gene: TRBJ2-7; CDR3aa: CASRGQGGVYEQYF
v_gene: TRBV7-6; j_gene: TRBJ2-1; CDR3aa: CASSSGLAGVREQFF
v_gene: TRBV5-1; j_gene: TRBJ2-4; CDR3aa: CASSEWGGGAKNIQYF
v_gene: TRBV5-1; j_gene: TRBJ1-1; CDR3aa: CASSLGQDYDEAFF
v_gene: TRBV2; j_gene: TRBJ1-6; CDR3aa: CASSSGGWGNSPLHF
v_gene: TRBV28; j_gene: TRBJ2-3; CDR3aa: CAVGEGDTQYF
v_gene: TRBV19; j_gene: TRBJ2-1; CDR3aa: CASSIVGTSGGVSEQFF
v_gene: TRBV11-2; j_gene: TRBJ2-1; CDR3aa: CASRAGTGRYNEQFF
v_gene: TRBV2; j_gene: TRBJ1-2; CDR3aa: CASSGDRDRYTF
v_gene: TRBV5-1; j_gene: TRBJ2-2; CDR3aa: CASSSTGGGNTGELFF
v_gene: TRBV5-5; j_gene: TRBJ2-7; CDR3aa: CASTSSPGNPYEQYF
v_gene: TRBV6-6; j_gene: TRBJ2-1; CDR3aa: CASSYSAGGFNNEQFF
v_gene: TRBV29-1; j_gene: TRBJ1-1; CDR3aa: CSVDRGGTEAFF
v_gene: TRBV7-2; j_gene: TRBJ2-4; CDR3aa: CASSLTGRDIQYF
v_gene: TRBV14; j_gene: TRBJ1-4; CDR3aa: CASSQDRGTGLLGEKLFF
v_gene: TRBV7-7; j_gene: TRBJ1-4; CDR3aa: CASSKSGTGDEKLFF
v_gene: TRBV19; j_gene: TRBJ2-5; CDR3aa: CASSIKGRGETQYF
v_gene: TRBV7-6; j_gene: TRBJ2-4; CDR3aa: CASSPEPGQAKNIQYF
v_gene: TRBV7-3; j_gene: TRBJ2-2; CDR3aa: CASSPRLAGAAGELFF
v_gene: TRBV6-5; j_gene: TRBJ1-5; CDR3aa: CASSSVSSNQPQHF
v_gene: TRBV11-3; j_gene: TRBJ2-1; CDR3aa: CASSLVGSGVYNEQFF
v_gene: TRBV20-1; j_gene: TRBJ1-2; CDR3aa: CSAIYSYGHTF
v_gene: TRBV9; j_gene: TRBJ2-7; CDR3aa: CASVCCGRPSYEQYF
v_gene: TRBV29-1; j_gene: TRBJ2-5; CDR3aa: CSVEWLAGVDTQYF
v_gene: TRBV29-1; j_gene: TRBJ2-7; CDR3aa: CSVRAGGSSYEQYF
v_gene: TRBV28; j_gene: TRBJ2-5; CDR3aa: CASSLRAPETQYF
v_gene: TRBV10-3; j_gene: TRBJ2-7; CDR3aa: CAMGTSGTFSYEQYF
v_gene: TRBV5-1; j_gene: TRBJ1-1; CDR3aa: CASSPSGGTEAFF
v_gene: TRBV18; j_gene: TRBJ1-1; CDR3aa: CASSPPTGDTEAFF
v_gene: TRBV6-5; j_gene: TRBJ1-2; CDR3aa: CASSYSREGSYGYTF
v_gene: TRBV9; j_gene: TRBJ2-5; CDR3aa: CASSVGYSGDQKETQYF
v_gene: TRBV15; j_gene: TRBJ2-2; CDR3aa: CATSRGLANTGELFF
v_gene: TRBV11-2; j_gene: TRBJ2-7; CDR3aa: CASSVGQPYEQYF
v_gene: TRBV5-1; j_gene: TRBJ2-1; CDR3aa: CASSPPSGGGKNEQFF
v_gene: TRBV19; j_gene: TRBJ1-1; CDR3aa: CASSRYAGNTEAFF
v_gene: TRBV9; j_gene: TRBJ2-1; CDR3aa: CASKSSYNEQFF
v_gene: TRBV9; j_gene: TRBJ2-1; CDR3aa: CASSASPGQGGRNEQFF
v_gene: TRBV6-1; j_gene: TRBJ2-6; CDR3aa: CASRPRGSGANVLTF
v_gene: TRBV2; j_gene: TRBJ2-5; CDR3aa: CASSEGTGAYQETQYF
v_gene: TRBV7-3; j_gene: TRBJ1-1; CDR3aa: CASSFSSGGNTEAFF
v_gene: TRBV18; j_gene: TRBJ1-5; CDR3aa: CASSPAGRYQPQHF
v_gene: TRBV19; j_gene: TRBJ2-1; CDR3aa: CASSTASGSDEQFF